A single sample is the source of the 25 T cell receptor beta chains below, sequenced in a study of blood T cells in healthy people across ages. Primed by a sample-barcoded 5' primer and a J-beta primer mix, a second PCR proceeded for roughly 6 to 12 cycles. TCRdb processed the 5' RACE reads anew with MiXCR; each CDR3 protein has one entry. This sample has 850,000 to 1,000,000 distinct CDR3 sequences, with 51% found just once. The specimen sequenced was blood. Every receptor here comes from an older woman in good health.

This clonotype was found once. A much larger clone lies a single base off, so this may be a read error. V gene TRBV16 combines with J gene TRBJ2-1; 7 positions match TRBD2. The CDR3 runs 15 residues. The germline CDR1 and CDR2 sequences are KGHSY and FQNENV. CDR3 in amino acids: CVSSLSGTGYNEQFF. CDR3 nucleotides: TGTGTCAGCAGCCTAAGCGGGACTGGGTACAATGAGCAGTTCTTC.

The gene calls are TRBV7-9 and TRBJ2-5; 10 bases line up with TRBD1. Unmatched junction bases numbered 4, after V lost 5 bases and J lost 1 base. This CDR3 comprises 15 residues. From germline, CDR1 is SEHNR and CDR2 FQNEAQ (reference sequence). The CDR3 nucleotides are TGTGCCAGCAGCCCTTGGACAGGGGGCCAAGAGACCCAGTACTTC. This gives the protein CASSPWTGGQETQYF.

The rearrangement uses TRBV20-1 and TRBJ2-4; 7 bases align to TRBD1. From germline, CDR1 is DFQATT and CDR2 SNEGSKA (reference sequence). The ends lost 3 bases at V and 2 bases at J; junction bases unmatched: 7. CDR3 length: 15 amino acids. The CDR3 nucleotides read TGCAGTGCTAGCGGACAGGACGCGACCAAAAACATTCAGTACTTC. Its translation: CSASGQDATKNIQYF.

The V call is TRBV28, the J call TRBJ1-5; 7 nucleotides line up with TRBD1. The CDR3 consists of 17 residues. V was pared by 6 bases and J by 0 bases, with 11 bases of the junction left unmatched. CDR1 and CDR2 (germline): MDHEN, SYDVKM. The CDR3 protein is CASSHDRARSSNQPQHF. The CDR3 coding sequence is TGTGCCAGCAGCCACGACAGGGCGAGATCTAGCAATCAGCCCCAGCATTTT.

The sample holds one count of this clonotype. The chain employs TRBV5-1 and TRBJ2-5, with D perhaps assigned TRBD1 or TRBD2 (5 bases each). CDR1 SGHRS and CDR2 YFSETQ come from the germline V gene. The CDR3 has 15 residues. The V end lost 4 bases, the J end lost 1 base, and 14 bases lay between the germline ends. CDR3 sequence reads: CASSVTGTFQETQYF. As DNA, the CDR3 is TGCGCCAGCAGCGTTACCGGGACCTTCCAAGAGACCCAGTACTTC.

The chain is built from TRBV7-9 and TRBJ2-2; the D gene is possibly TRBD2 (6 bases). V lost 1 base and J 1 base, leaving 10 bases between the germline ends. This CDR3 region has 16 residues. Germline loops: CDR1 SEHNR, CDR2 FQNEAQ (reference sequence). The CDR3 loop reads CASSLELEGNTGELFF. The CDR3 DNA follows: TGTGCCAGCAGCTTAGAGCTGGAGGGGAACACCGGGGAGCTGTTTTTT. The full variable domain, completed using reference TRBV7-9 and TRBJ2-2, is DTGVSQNPRHKITKRGQNVTFRCDPISEHNRLYWYRQTLGQGPEFLTYFQNEAQLEKSRLLSDRFSAERPKGSFSTLEIQRTEQGDSAMYLCASSLELEGNTGELFFGEGSRLTVL.

The chain carries TRBV27 and TRBJ1-5; TRBD1 matches at 8 bases. Per the germline V gene, CDR1 is MNHEY and CDR2 is SMNVEV (reference sequence). The CDR3 totals 17 residues. The V and J ends lost 5 bases and 5 bases, in that order; junction bases with no gene match: 14. DNA for the CDR3: TGTGCCAGCAGTCCAGAGGCGGACAGGGAGGGTTATCAGCCCCAGCATTTT. Protein product: CASSPEADREGYQPQHF.

The chain links TRBV10-3 to TRBJ1-2; D gene uncertain. The germline CDR1 and CDR2 sequences are ENHRY and SYGVKD. Trimming stripped 8 bases from V and 0 bases from J, with 10 bases between. The CDR3 is 13 residues long. CDR3 bases: TGTGCCATCGGAGGAAGAGCTAACTATGGCTACACCTTC. Amino acid sequence: CAIGGRANYGYTF.

The gene calls are TRBV5-4 and TRBJ2-1, with D tentatively TRBD2 (5 bases). Trimming took off 3 bases at V and 1 base at J, with 11 bases between the two ends. This CDR3 is 15 amino acids long. CDR1 is SGHNT and CDR2 is YYREEE in the germline V gene (reference sequence). CDR3 sequence: CASSSIARSYNEQFF. As DNA, the CDR3 is TGTGCCAGCAGCTCTATAGCGAGGTCCTACAATGAGCAGTTCTTC.

This clonotype has only one observation. This chain links TRBV3-1 with TRBJ2-1; TRBD2 matches 7 bases. CDR1 and CDR2 (germline): LGHDT, YNNKEL (reference sequence). V was clipped by 5 bases and J by 0 bases; unmatched bases: 7. The CDR3 consists of 16 residues. The CDR3 spells CASSYIRTSSYNEQFF. CDR3 nucleotides: TGTGCCAGCAGCTATATCAGGACTAGCTCCTACAATGAGCAGTTCTTC.

This clonotype turned up a few times. The chain links TRBV29-1 to TRBJ2-7, with D maybe TRBD1 (6 bases). V was shortened by 0 bases and J by 2 bases, with 14 bases between the two germline ends. This CDR3 has 15 residues. Germline V gives CDR1 SQVTM, CDR2 ANQGSEA. The CDR3 coding sequence is TGCAGCGTTGAAGATCCACAGGGTAGAACCTACGAGCAGTACTTC. Translation gives CSVEDPQGRTYEQYF.

CDR3 coding DNA: TGCAGTGCTAGGAAAGGGGGGACTGGGGCCAACGTCCTGACTTTC. Translated: CSARKGGTGANVLTF. The chain is built from TRBV20-1 and TRBJ2-6; the D gene could be TRBD1 or TRBD2 (6 bases each). The germline V gene encodes CDR1 DFQATT and CDR2 SNEGSKA (reference sequence). The CDR3 extends over 15 amino acids. Trimming left V 3 bases short and J 2 bases short, with 11 bases between.

In DNA, the CDR3 is TGTGCCAGCTCAGCGGGACTTAATGAAAAACTGTTTTTT. This translates into CASSAGLNEKLFF. V is TRBV18 and J is TRBJ1-4; a possible D gene is TRBD1 (5 bases). Trimming cost V 5 bases and J 4 bases, with 8 bases left between them. The CDR3 loop spans 13 amino acids. The germline CDR1 and CDR2 sequences are KGHSH and LQKENI.

This chain connects TRBV20-1 to TRBJ2-7; TRBD2 might be the D (6 bases). The germline CDR1 and CDR2 sequences are DFQATT and SNEGSKA (reference sequence). The germline V and J ends were trimmed by 0 bases and 3 bases, with 12 bases remaining between them. This CDR3 spans 14 amino acids. The CDR3: CSARDGGIYYEQYF. As DNA, the CDR3 is TGCAGTGCTAGAGATGGGGGGATCTACTACGAGCAGTACTTC.

This chain connects TRBV3-1 to TRBJ2-5, with 8 bases identical to TRBD2. Trimming cost V 4 bases and J 5 bases; bases outside gene matches: 9. The CDR3 has 15 amino acids. Germline V gives CDR1 LGHDT, CDR2 YNNKEL (reference sequence). Here the CDR3 reads CASSPYREGHETQYF. The CDR3, as DNA: TGTGCCAGCAGCCCTTACCGGGAGGGCCATGAGACCCAGTACTTC.

In the case of this clonotype: The junction departs from the called germline gene at one end, perhaps through a read error. This rearrangement joins TRBV3-1 to TRBJ2-1; D may be TRBD1 (6 bases). CDR3 length: 16 amino acids. Per the germline V gene, CDR1 is LGHDT and CDR2 is YNNKEL (reference sequence). The CDR3 DNA is TGTGTCAGCTCCCTTTACGCCGCCAGGGGCAGGGGTGAGCAGTTCTTC. Translating it yields CVSSLYAARGRGEQFF.

The V call is TRBV11-2, the J call TRBJ2-3; tentative D call: TRBD1 (6 bases). V shed 5 bases and J shed 2 bases, with 11 bases lying between them. CDR3 length equals 14 residues. Per germline, CDR1 SGHAT and CDR2 FQNNGV. This CDR3 is CASSMGTPTDTQYF. DNA of the CDR3: TGTGCCAGCAGCATGGGGACACCCACAGATACGCAGTATTTT.

This clonotype occurred a few times. V is TRBV7-2 and J is TRBJ2-3; 12 nucleotides align to TRBD2. Germline V CDR1 and CDR2: SGHTA, FQGNSA. V shed 2 bases and J 0 bases; nucleotides not matched to a gene: 6. The CDR3 sequence is 18 residues long. CDR3 in amino acids: CASSLTGTSGLSTDTQYF. CDR3 nucleotides: TGTGCCAGCAGCTTAACCGGGACTAGCGGGCTTAGCACAGATACGCAGTATTTT.

The rearrangement joins TRBV27 to TRBJ2-7; TRBD1 matches 9 bases. Unmatched junction bases numbered 14, after V lost 4 bases and J lost 4 bases. The CDR3 has 17 amino acids. Germline V CDR1 and CDR2: MNHEY, SMNVEV (reference sequence). The CDR3 DNA reads as TGTGCCAGCAGTTGCCTCACCTGGACAGGGGACCTATACGAGCAGTACTTC. It encodes CASSCLTWTGDLYEQYF.

The V gene is TRBV7-2, the J gene TRBJ2-3; 7 nucleotides line up with TRBD2. This CDR3 is built from 16 residues. The V segment lost 1 base and the J segment 7 bases; nucleotides outside the gene matches: 11. Germline CDR1 and CDR2: SGHTA and FQGNSA. CDR3: CASSLVGGLLGHTQYF. The CDR3 DNA reads TGTGCCAGCAGCTTAGTCGGGGGGTTGTTGGGCCATACGCAGTATTTT.

The V call is TRBV4-1, the J call TRBJ1-2; TRBD1 agrees at 7 bases. Unmatched junction bases numbered 6, after V lost 9 bases and J lost 5 bases. Germline CDR1 is MGHRA and CDR2 is YSYEKL. The CDR3 sequence is 12 residues long. DNA of the CDR3: TGCGCCAGTGGGACAGTTCTTTATGGCTACACCTTC. Amino acid sequence: CASGTVLYGYTF.

There are a few counts of this clonotype. The chain combines TRBV25-1 with TRBJ2-5; 9 bases are shared with TRBD1. This CDR3 has 14 amino acids. The V gene end was trimmed by 4 bases and the J gene end by 11 bases; junction bases not matched to a gene: 11. Germline V gene lookup returns CDR1 MGHDK and CDR2 SYGVNS. CDR3 DNA sequence: TGTGCCAGCAGTGGCCCTTGGGACAGGGAGGAGCAGTACTTC. It translates to CASSGPWDREEQYF.

This chain joins TRBV20-1 and TRBJ2-7; TRBD2 matches 12 bases. Germline assignment: CDR1 DFQATT and CDR2 SNEGSKA (reference sequence). The CDR3 covers 14 residues. The V gene end was trimmed by 3 bases and the J gene end by 9 bases; junction bases not matched to a gene: 9. CDR3: CSASPTSGSGVQYF. The CDR3 region has the DNA TGCAGTGCTAGCCCGACTAGCGGGAGTGGGGTGCAGTACTTC.

The rearrangement links TRBV12-3 or TRBV12-4 to TRBJ1-5; a weak D match, TRBD1 (5 bases). The CDR3 spans 14 residues. V was trimmed by 8 bases and J by 1 base, leaving 12 bases between them. This CDR3 is CASGRRGSNQPQHF. The CDR3 nucleotides read TGTGCCAGCGGTCGGCGGGGGAGCAATCAGCCCCAGCATTTT.

A few counts support this clonotype. The V call is TRBV29-1, the J call TRBJ1-5; a possible D gene is TRBD1 (6 bases). CDR3 length: 13 amino acids. The V and J ends lost 8 bases and 3 bases respectively, with 14 bases between them. Germline V lookup: CDR1 SQVTM, CDR2 ANQGSEA. CDR3 protein: CSTSTGTNQPQHF. DNA of the CDR3: TGCAGCACCTCTACAGGGACCAATCAGCCCCAGCATTTT.